The 18 T cell receptor beta chains reported below all come from one sample, sequenced in a study of untreated major depressive disorder. Some clones are missing from TCRdb's copy, which holds only in-frame ones; the method was immunoSEQ multiplex PCR. The sample contains about 21,000 clones, roughly 90% of which appear only once. Sequencing was performed on CD4+ T cells from PBMCs. Every receptor here comes from a woman in her forties in good health.

V usage is TRBV5-1 and J usage is TRBJ1-3; the D is unclear. The CDR3 covers 15 residues. The germline V gene has CDR1 SGHRS and CDR2 YFSETQ. The ends were cut back, 4 bases at V and 4 bases at J, with 15 bases in the middle. The CDR3 nucleotides read TGCGCCAGCAGCCCCGCGACTCTGTTGGGAAACACCATATATTTT. Its translation: CASSPATLLGNTIYF.

The chain has TRBV19 and TRBJ1-1; 8 bases map to TRBD1. Germline V gene sequence: CDR1 LNHDA, CDR2 SQIVND (reference sequence). The CDR3 extends over 15 amino acids. J was trimmed by 3 bases and V by 3 bases; bases with no gene match: 6. Here the CDR3 reads CASSMDREGYTEAFF. The CDR3 DNA is TGTGCCAGTAGTATGGACAGGGAGGGTTACACTGAAGCTTTCTTT.

The rearrangement uses TRBV6-1 and TRBJ2-1; maybe TRBD2 (6 bases). From germline, CDR1 is MNHNS and CDR2 SASEGT. CDR3 length: 14 amino acids. Trimming stripped 4 bases from V and 6 bases from J, with 13 bases between. CDR3 sequence: CASSALAPTNEQFF. The CDR3 nucleotides are TGTGCCAGCAGTGCACTAGCCCCCACCAATGAGCAGTTCTTC.

The J gene is TRBJ1-2, the V gene TRBV29-1; 7 nucleotides align to TRBD1. The germline CDR1 and CDR2 sequences are SQVTM and ANQGSEA. J lost 5 bases, V lost 3 bases, and 6 bases had no gene match. CDR3 size: 13 residues. CDR3 loop: CSVETTGDYGYTF. CDR3 DNA: TGCAGCGTTGAGACTACAGGGGATTATGGCTACACCTTC.

J is TRBJ2-6 and V is TRBV6-1; D is perhaps TRBD2 (5 bases). The germline gives CDR1 MNHNS, CDR2 SASEGT. V lost 7 bases and J 0 bases, leaving 7 bases between the germline ends. The CDR3 totals 14 residues. This CDR3 is CASKEDSGANVLTF. The CDR3 bases are TGTGCCAGCAAGGAGGACTCTGGGGCCAACGTCCTGACTTTC.

This clone was observed a few times. The J gene is TRBJ2-1, the V gene TRBV5-1; D could derive from TRBD1 or TRBD2 (5 bases each). CDR1 and CDR2 from the germline V gene are SGHRS and YFSETQ. V was clipped by 6 bases and J by 4 bases, with 11 bases between them. The CDR3 runs 13 residues. The CDR3 DNA sequence: TGCGCCAGCATGAGGGGCGGATACAATGAGCAGTTCTTC. Its translation is CASMRGGYNEQFF.

This chain joins TRBV5-1 and TRBJ2-5; possible D gene TRBD2, 6 bases. Germline CDR1 is SGHRS and CDR2 is YFSETQ. Trimming stripped 4 bases from V and 5 bases from J, with 18 bases between. This CDR3 has 15 residues. CDR3 in DNA: TGCGCCAGCAGCCCGGGGGTCTTTGGGTCGGAGACCCAGTACTTC. It translates to CASSPGVFGSETQYF.

The chain joins TRBV12-2 to TRBJ2-1. TRBV12-2 is described as a pseudogene. This CDR3 is built from 15 residues. CDR3 residues: CASRSSGSVYNEQFF. The DNA for the CDR3 is TGTGCAAGTCGGAGTTCGGGCTCCGTCTACAATGAGCAGTTCTTC.

This clone was counted only a few times. The chain is built from TRBV4-1 and TRBJ2-4, with D unresolved. The ends were cut back, 3 bases at V and 3 bases at J, with 15 bases in the middle. The CDR3 is 16 residues long. Germline loops: CDR1 MGHRA, CDR2 YSYEKL. The CDR3 DNA follows: TGCGCCAGCAGCCACCCTAAGGGCGAAGTCAAAAACATTCAGTACTTC. Translation: CASSHPKGEVKNIQYF.

V is TRBV6-5 and J is TRBJ2-5; 8 bases are shared with TRBD1. J was trimmed by 4 bases and V by 7 bases; bases with no gene match: 11. CDR1 MNHEY and CDR2 SVGAGI come from the germline V gene. The CDR3 contains 15 residues. The CDR3 loop reads CASTETSRGRETQYF. In DNA, the CDR3 is TGTGCCAGCACGGAGACCTCCAGGGGGCGAGAGACCCAGTACTTC.

The gene calls are TRBV5-1 and TRBJ1-4; TRBD1 matches 8 bases. The CDR3 is 14 residues long. CDR1 and CDR2 (germline): SGHRS, YFSETQ. V shed 6 bases and J 7 bases; nucleotides not matched to a gene: 8. CDR3 coding DNA: TGCGCCAGCAAGATGCAGGGGGCGAGTGAAAAACTGTTTTTT. This gives the protein CASKMQGASEKLFF. Full variable domain (remainder filled in from reference TRBV5-1 and TRBJ1-4): KAGVTQTPRYLIKTRGQQVTLSCSPISGHRSVSWYQQTPGQGLQFLFEYFSETQRNKGNFPGRFSGRQFSNSRSEMNVSTLELGDSALYLCASKMQGASEKLFFGSGTQLSVL.

The V and J genes are TRBV7-6 and TRBJ2-7; 8 bases align to TRBD1. Germline CDR1 is SGHVS and CDR2 is FNYEAQ. This CDR3 contains 13 residues. Trimming took 6 bases from V and 3 from J; bases not matched to a gene: 4. The CDR3 nucleotides read TGTGCCAGCAGTCGAGGACAGGGCTACGAGCAGTACTTC. It is translated as CASSRGQGYEQYF.

The gene calls are TRBV28 and TRBJ1-2; TRBD1 matches 9 bases. Germline CDR1 is MDHEN and CDR2 is SYDVKM. The CDR3 is 14 amino acids. Unmatched junction bases numbered 6, after V lost 2 bases and J lost 8 bases. In DNA form, the CDR3 reads TGTGCCAGCAGTTTACGGGACAGGGCCGGGGGCTACACCTTC. This translates into CASSLRDRAGGYTF.

This clone has a handful of counts. The chain is built from TRBV30 and TRBJ2-3; either TRBD1 or TRBD2 may supply D (6 bases each). This CDR3 region has 13 residues. Germline CDR1 GTSNPN, CDR2 SVGIG (reference sequence). V was clipped by 5 bases and J by 4 bases, with 13 bases between them. The CDR3, as DNA: TGTGCCTGGGTAGTAGGGGGGTCAGATACGCAGTATTTT. It encodes CAWVVGGSDTQYF.

This clone was seen a few times. The V call is TRBV7-9, the J call TRBJ2-7; the match to TRBD1 covers 8 bases. This CDR3 is 16 amino acids long. The V and J ends lost 5 bases and 3 bases, in that order; junction bases with no gene match: 12. Germline values: CDR1 SEHNR, CDR2 FQNEAQ (reference sequence). The CDR3 coding sequence is TGTGCCAGCAGCCAGCCCGGACAGGGCCAAATCTACGAGCAGTACTTC. Translation gives CASSQPGQGQIYEQYF.

The chain employs TRBV18 and TRBJ2-5; D is ambiguous. The CDR3 covers 13 residues. Germline V gene sequence: CDR1 KGHSH, CDR2 LQKENI. V was clipped by 3 bases and J by 4 bases, with 9 bases between them. The CDR3 spells CASSPVLGETQYF. The CDR3 DNA is TGTGCCAGCTCACCCGTCTTGGGAGAGACCCAGTACTTC.

This sequence joins TRBV29-1 and TRBJ2-3; D is ambiguous. CDR1 and CDR2 from the germline V gene are SQVTM and ANQGSEA. V lost 1 base, J lost 0 bases, and 14 bases lay in between. The CDR3 covers 16 residues. CDR3 nucleotide sequence: TGCAGCGTTGAAGTCCGAACGGTTACTAGCACAGATACGCAGTATTTT. Translation: CSVEVRTVTSTDTQYF.

A single count supports this clone. V gene TRBV7-2 combines with J gene TRBJ2-3; 10 bases match TRBD2. Germline CDR1 is SGHTA and CDR2 is FQGNSA. The CDR3 covers 17 residues. Trimming at V came to 4 bases and at J to 3 bases, leaving 10 bases not matched to a gene. CDR3 coding DNA: TGTGCCAGCAGCTCCCGTCTAGCGGGAGTGGGTACAGATACGCAGTATTTT. Amino acids: CASSSRLAGVGTDTQYF.